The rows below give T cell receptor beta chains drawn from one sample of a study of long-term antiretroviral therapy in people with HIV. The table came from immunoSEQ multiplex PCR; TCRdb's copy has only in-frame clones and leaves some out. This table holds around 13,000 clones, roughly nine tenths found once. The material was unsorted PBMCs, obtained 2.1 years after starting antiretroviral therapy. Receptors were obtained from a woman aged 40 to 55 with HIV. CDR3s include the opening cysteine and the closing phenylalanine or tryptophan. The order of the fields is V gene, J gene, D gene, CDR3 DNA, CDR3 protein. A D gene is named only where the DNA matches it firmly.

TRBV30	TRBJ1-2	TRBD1	TGTGCCTGGCTCTTAGTGGGGACAGGGGGCTATGGCTACACCTTC	CAWLLVGTGGYGYTF
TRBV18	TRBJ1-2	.	TGTGCCAGCTCACCCGGGACCGAGTCTTATGGCTACACCTTC	CASSPGTESYGYTF
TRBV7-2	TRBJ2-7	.	TGTGCCAGCAGCATCCGAGGGAGCCCGGTCAGGCTCGAGCAGTACTTC	CASSIRGSPVRLEQYF
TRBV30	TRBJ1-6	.	TGTGCCTGGAGTGCCACTGTACCCCTCCACTTT	CAWSATVPLHF
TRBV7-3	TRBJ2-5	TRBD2	TGTGCCAGCAGCTCCACCTTGGGCGGGGGGGCGGAGACCCAGTACTTC	CASSSTLGGGAETQYF
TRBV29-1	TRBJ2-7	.	TGCAGCGCTTGGTCCCAAGGACCTGGAGGGGAGCAGTACTTC	CSAWSQGPGGEQYF
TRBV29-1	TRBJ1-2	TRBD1	TGCAGCGTTGTTACAGGACAGGAGAAATTTGGCTACACCTTC	CSVVTGQEKFGYTF
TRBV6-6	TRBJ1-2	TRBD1	TGTGCCAGCAGGAGACAGGGGGAAGGCGGCTACACCTTC	CASRRQGEGGYTF
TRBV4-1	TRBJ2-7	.	TGCGCCAGCAGCCAAGAGCTCAGGAACTCCTACGAGCAGTACTTC	CASSQELRNSYEQYF
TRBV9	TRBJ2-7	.	TGTGCCAGCAGCGTGGGCCTAACTTCTCAGACCTACGAGCAGTACTTC	CASSVGLTSQTYEQYF